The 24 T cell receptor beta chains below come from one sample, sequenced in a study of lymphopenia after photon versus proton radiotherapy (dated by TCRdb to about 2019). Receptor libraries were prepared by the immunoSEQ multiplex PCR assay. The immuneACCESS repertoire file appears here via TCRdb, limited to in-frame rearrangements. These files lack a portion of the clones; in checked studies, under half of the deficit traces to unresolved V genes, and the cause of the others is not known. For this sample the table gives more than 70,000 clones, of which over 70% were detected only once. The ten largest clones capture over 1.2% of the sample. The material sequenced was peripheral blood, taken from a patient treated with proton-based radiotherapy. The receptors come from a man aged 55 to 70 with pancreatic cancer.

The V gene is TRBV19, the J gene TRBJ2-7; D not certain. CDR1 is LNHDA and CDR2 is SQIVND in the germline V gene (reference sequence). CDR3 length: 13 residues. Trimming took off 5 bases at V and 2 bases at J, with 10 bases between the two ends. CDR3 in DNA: TGTGCCAGTAGTCTCGGTCGTACCTACGAGCAGTACTTC. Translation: CASSLGRTYEQYF.

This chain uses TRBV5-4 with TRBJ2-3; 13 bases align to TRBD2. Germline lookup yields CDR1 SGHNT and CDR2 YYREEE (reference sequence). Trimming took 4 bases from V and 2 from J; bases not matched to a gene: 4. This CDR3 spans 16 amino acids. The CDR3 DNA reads TGTGCCAGCAGCCTCGGGACTAGCGGGAACACAGATACGCAGTATTTT. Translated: CASSLGTSGNTDTQYF.

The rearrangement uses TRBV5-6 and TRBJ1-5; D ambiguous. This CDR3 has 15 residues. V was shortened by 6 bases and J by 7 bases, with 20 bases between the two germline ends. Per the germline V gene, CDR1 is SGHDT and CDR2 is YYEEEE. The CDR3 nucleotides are TGTGCCAGCAACGTAGGAGGCGTCCTCGGACAGCCCCAGCATTTT. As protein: CASNVGGVLGQPQHF.

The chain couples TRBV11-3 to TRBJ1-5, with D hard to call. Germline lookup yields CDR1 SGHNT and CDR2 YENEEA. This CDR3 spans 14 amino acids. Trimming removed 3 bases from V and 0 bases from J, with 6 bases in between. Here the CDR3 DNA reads TGTGCCAGCAGCTTTGGCAATAGCAATCAGCCCCAGCATTTT. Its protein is CASSFGNSNQPQHF.

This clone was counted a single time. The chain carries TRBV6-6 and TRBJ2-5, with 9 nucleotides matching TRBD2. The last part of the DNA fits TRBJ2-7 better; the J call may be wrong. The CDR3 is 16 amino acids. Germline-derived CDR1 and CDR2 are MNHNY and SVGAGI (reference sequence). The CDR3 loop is CASSYSGTSISYEQYF. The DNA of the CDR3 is TGTGCCAGCAGTTACTCGGGGACTAGCATTTCCTACGAGCAGTACTTC.

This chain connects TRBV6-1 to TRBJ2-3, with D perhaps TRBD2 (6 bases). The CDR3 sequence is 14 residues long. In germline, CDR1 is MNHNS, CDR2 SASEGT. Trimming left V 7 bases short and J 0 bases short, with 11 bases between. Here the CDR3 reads CASTWDLSTDTQYF. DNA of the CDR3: TGTGCCAGCACTTGGGACTTAAGCACAGATACGCAGTATTTT.

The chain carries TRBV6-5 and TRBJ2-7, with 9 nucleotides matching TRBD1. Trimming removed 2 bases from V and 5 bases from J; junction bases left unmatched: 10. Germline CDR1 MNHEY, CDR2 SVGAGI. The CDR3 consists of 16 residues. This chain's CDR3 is CASSYRLGQGLHEQYF. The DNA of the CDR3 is TGTGCCAGCAGTTACCGATTAGGACAGGGGTTACACGAGCAGTACTTC.

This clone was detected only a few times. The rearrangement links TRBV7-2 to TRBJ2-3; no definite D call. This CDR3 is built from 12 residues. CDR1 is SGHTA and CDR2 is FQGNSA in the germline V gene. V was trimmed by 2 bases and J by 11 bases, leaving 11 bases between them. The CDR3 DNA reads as TGTGCCAGCAGCTTAAGTCTAATGTGGCAGTATTTT. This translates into CASSLSLMWQYF.

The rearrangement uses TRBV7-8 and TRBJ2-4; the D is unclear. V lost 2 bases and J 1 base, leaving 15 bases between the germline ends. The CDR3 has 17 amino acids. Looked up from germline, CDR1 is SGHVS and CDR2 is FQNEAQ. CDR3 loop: CASSLPRRFSAKNIQYF. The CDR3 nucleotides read TGTGCCAGCAGCTTACCACGACGGTTCTCTGCCAAAAACATTCAGTACTTC.

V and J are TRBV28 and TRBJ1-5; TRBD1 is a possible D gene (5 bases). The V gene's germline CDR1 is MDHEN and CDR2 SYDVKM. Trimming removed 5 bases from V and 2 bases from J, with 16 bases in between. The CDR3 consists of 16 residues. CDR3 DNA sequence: TGTGCCAGCAGTGACCCGAGGGGTAGCGGCAATCAGCCCCAGCATTTT. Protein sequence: CASSDPRGSGNQPQHF.

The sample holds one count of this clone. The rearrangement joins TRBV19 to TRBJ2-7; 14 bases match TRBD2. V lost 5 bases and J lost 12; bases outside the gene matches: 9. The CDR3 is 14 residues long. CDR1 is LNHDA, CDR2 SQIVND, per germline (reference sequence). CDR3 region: CASSELGTSGSRYF. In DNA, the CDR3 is TGTGCCAGTAGTGAACTTGGGACTAGCGGGAGTCGGTACTTC.

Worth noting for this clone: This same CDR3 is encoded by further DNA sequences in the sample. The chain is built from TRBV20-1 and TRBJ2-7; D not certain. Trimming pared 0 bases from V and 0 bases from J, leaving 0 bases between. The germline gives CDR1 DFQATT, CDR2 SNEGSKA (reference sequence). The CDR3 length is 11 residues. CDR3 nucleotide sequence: TGCAGTGCTAGAGACTCCTACGAGCAGTACTTC. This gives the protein CSARDSYEQYF.

The CDR3 loop reads CASSESSLEQFF. The DNA of the CDR3 is TGTGCCAGCAGTGAATCTAGCCTCGAGCAGTTCTTC. The rearrangement links TRBV2 to TRBJ2-1; D might be TRBD2 (5 bases). V was clipped by 2 bases and J by 10 bases, with 9 bases between them. Germline loops: CDR1 SNHLY, CDR2 FYNNEI. There are 12 residues in the CDR3.

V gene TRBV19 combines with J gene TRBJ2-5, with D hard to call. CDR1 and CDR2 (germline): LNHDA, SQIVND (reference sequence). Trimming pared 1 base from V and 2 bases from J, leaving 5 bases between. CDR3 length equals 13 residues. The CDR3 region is CASSIGNQETQYF. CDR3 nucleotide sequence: TGTGCCAGTAGTATAGGGAATCAAGAGACCCAGTACTTC.

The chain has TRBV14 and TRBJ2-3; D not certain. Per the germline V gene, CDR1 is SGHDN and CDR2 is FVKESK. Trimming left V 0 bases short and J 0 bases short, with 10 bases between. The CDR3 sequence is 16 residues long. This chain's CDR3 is CASSQESALSTDTQYF. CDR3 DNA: TGTGCCAGCAGCCAAGAATCAGCACTCAGCACAGATACGCAGTATTTT.

DNA for the CDR3: TGTGCCAGCAGCCCTGGGGGACTAGCAGACAATGAGCAGTTCTTC. Translating it yields CASSPGGLADNEQFF. V usage is TRBV7-6 and J usage is TRBJ2-1; TRBD2 agrees at 9 bases. V lost 5 bases to trimming and J lost 5 bases; unmatched junction nucleotides: 7. The CDR3 is 15 residues long. CDR1 is SGHVS, CDR2 FNYEAQ, per germline.

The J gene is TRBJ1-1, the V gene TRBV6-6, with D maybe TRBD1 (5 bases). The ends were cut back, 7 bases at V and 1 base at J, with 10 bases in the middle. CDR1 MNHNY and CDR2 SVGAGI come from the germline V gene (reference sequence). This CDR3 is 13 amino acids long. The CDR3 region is CASTRGGNTEAFF. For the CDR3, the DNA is TGTGCCAGCACCCGGGGGGGGAACACTGAAGCTTTCTTT.

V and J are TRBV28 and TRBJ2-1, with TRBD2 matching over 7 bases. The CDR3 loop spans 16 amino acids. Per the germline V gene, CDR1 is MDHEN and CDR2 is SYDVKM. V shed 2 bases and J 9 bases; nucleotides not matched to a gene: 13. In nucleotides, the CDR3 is TGTGCCAGCAGTTTACCTGGGCTAGCGGAATCTAGTGAGCAGTTCTTC. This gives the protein CASSLPGLAESSEQFF. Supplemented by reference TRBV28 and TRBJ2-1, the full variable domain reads DVKVTQSSRYLVKRTGEKVFLECVQDMDHENMFWYRQDPGLGLRLIYFSYDVKMKEKGDIPEGYSVSREKKERFSLILESASTNQTSMYLCASSLPGLAESSEQFFGPGTRLTVL.

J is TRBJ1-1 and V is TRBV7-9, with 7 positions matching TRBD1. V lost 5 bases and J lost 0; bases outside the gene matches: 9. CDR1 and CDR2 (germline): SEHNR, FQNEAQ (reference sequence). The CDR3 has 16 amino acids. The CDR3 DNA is TGTGCCAGCAGCACGCGGGATGACAGGGTGAACACTGAAGCTTTCTTT. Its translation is CASSTRDDRVNTEAFF.

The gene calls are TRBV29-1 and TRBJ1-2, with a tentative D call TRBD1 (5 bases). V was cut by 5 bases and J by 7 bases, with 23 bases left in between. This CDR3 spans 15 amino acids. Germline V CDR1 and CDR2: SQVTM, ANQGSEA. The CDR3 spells CSVSLLTTGSSGYTF. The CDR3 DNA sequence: TGCAGCGTTTCACTCCTAACAACAGGATCCAGTGGCTACACCTTC.

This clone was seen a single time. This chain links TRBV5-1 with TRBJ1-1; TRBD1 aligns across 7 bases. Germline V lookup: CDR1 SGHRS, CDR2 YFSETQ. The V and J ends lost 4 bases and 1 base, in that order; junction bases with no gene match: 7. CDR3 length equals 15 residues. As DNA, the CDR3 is TGCGCCAGCAGCGTTACGACAGGGCAGAACACTGAAGCTTTCTTT. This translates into CASSVTTGQNTEAFF.

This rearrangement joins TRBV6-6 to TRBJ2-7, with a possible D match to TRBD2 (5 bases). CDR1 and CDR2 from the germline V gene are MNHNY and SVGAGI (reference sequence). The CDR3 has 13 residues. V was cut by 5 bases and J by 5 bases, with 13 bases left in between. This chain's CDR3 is CASSTLGSHEQYF. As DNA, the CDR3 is TGTGCCAGCAGTACGTTAGGGAGCCACGAGCAGTACTTC.

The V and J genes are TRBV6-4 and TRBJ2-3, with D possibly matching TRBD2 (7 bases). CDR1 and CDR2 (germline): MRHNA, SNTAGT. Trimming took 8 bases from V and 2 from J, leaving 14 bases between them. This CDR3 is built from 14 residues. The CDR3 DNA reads TGTGCCAGCGGCCTGGGGGGGCCCACAGATACGCAGTATTTT. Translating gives CASGLGGPTDTQYF.

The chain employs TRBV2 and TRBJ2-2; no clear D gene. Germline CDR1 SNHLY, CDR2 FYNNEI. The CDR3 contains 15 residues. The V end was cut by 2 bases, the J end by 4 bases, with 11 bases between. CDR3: CASSERGSFTGELFF. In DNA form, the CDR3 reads TGTGCCAGCAGTGAAAGAGGCAGTTTCACCGGGGAGCTGTTTTTT.